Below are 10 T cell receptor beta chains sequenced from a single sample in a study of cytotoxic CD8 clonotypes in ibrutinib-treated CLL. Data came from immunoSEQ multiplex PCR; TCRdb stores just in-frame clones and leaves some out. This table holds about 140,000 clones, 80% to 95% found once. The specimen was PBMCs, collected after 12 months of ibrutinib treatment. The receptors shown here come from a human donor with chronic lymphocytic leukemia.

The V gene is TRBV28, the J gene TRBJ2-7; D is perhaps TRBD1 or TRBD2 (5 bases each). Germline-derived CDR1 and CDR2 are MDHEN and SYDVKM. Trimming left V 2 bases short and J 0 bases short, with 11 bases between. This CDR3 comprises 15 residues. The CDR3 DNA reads TGTGCCAGCAGTTTAGGGACCCTGAGCTCCTACGAGCAGTACTTC. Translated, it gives CASSLGTLSSYEQYF.

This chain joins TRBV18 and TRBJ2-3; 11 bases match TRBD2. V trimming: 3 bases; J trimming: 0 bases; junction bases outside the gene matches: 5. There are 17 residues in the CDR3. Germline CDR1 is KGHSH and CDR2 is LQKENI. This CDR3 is CASSPPRLAGSTDTQYF. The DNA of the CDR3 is TGTGCCAGCTCACCCCCGAGACTAGCGGGAAGCACAGATACGCAGTATTTT.

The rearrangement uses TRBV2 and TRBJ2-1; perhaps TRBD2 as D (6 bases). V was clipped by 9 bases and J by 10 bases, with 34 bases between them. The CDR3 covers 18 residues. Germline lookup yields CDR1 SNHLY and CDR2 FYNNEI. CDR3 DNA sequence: TGTGCCAGAAGCCGGACGGAGTCGGGGGAGCTAACCTCCAGCGAGCAGTTCTTC. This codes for CARSRTESGELTSSEQFF.

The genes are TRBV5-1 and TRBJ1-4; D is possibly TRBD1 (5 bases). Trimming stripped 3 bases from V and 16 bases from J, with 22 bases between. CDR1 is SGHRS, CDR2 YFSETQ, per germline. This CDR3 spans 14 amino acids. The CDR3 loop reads CASSSGEGLAERFF. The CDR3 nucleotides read TGCGCCAGCAGCTCGGGGGAGGGGCTGGCTGAGAGGTTTTTT.

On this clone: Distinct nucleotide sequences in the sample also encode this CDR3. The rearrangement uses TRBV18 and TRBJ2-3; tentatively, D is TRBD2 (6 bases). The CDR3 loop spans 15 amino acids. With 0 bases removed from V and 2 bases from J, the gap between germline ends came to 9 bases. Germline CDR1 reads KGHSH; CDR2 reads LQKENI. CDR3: CASSPPSGYTDTQYF. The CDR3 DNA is TGTGCCAGCTCACCACCGAGCGGGTACACAGATACGCAGTATTTT.

The chain's CDR3 is CASSFAGSSYEQYF. The CDR3 DNA sequence: TGTGCCAGCAGCTTTGCCGGTAGCTCCTACGAGCAGTACTTC. This chain joins TRBV11-2 and TRBJ2-7, with no clear D. Trimming cost V 3 bases and J 0 bases, with 9 bases left between them. This CDR3 has 14 amino acids. Per germline, CDR1 SGHAT and CDR2 FQNNGV.

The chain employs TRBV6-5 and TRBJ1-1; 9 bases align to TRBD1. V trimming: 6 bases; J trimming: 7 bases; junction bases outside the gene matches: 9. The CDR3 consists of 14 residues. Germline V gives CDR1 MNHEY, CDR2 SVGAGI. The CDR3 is CASSLQGAIGEAFF. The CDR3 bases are TGTGCCAGCAGCCTACAGGGGGCAATAGGTGAAGCTTTCTTT.

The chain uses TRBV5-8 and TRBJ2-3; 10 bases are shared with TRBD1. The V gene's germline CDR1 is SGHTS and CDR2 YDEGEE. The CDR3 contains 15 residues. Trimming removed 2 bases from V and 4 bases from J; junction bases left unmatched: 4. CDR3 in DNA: TGTGCCAGCAGCTTCGGCGGGACAGGGGCAGATACGCAGTATTTT. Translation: CASSFGGTGADTQYF.

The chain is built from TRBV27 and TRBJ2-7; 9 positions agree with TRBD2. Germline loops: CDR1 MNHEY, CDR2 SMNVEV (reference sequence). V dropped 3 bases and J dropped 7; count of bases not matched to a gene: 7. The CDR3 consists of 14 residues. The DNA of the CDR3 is TGTGCCAGCAGTTTTGTGCGGGAGGGCCGAGAGCAGTACTTC. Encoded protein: CASSFVREGREQYF.

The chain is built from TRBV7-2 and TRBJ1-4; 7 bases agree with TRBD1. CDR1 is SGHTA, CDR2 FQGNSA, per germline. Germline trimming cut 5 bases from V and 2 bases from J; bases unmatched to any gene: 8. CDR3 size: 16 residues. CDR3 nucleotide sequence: TGTGCCAGCAGCGTATTACCAGGGGGTACTAATGAAAAACTGTTTTTT. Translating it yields CASSVLPGGTNEKLFF. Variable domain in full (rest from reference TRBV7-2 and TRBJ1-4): GAGVSQSPSNKVTEKGKDVELRCDPISGHTALYWYRQSLGQGLEFLIYFQGNSAPDKSGLPSDRFSAERTGGSVSTLTIQRTQQEDSAVYLCASSVLPGGTNEKLFFGSGTQLSVL.